What follows are 17 T cell receptor beta chains derived from one specimen sequenced in a study of shared clonotypes between healthy human individuals. The method was immunoSEQ multiplex PCR; TCRdb's version includes in-frame clones alone and lacks a portion of them. The sample holds approximately 1.5 million clones, around 98.5% seen once. Sequenced sample: naive CD4+ T cells sorted from blood. As for subset: CD45RA+ positively selected. These receptors were taken from a man aged 30 to 45 in good health.

V gene TRBV5-5 combines with J gene TRBJ2-3; maybe TRBD2 (6 bases). V was pared by 6 bases and J by 5 bases, with 16 bases between. There are 14 residues in the CDR3. In germline, CDR1 is SGHKS, CDR2 YYEKEE (reference sequence). The CDR3 DNA reads TGTGCCAGCACCCAGGAGGGACCCGGAGATACGCAGTATTTT. It yields the protein CASTQEGPGDTQYF.

The rearrangement joins TRBV19 to TRBJ2-5; 7 nucleotides agree with TRBD1. The length of the CDR3 is 14 residues. Germline values: CDR1 LNHDA, CDR2 SQIVND (reference sequence). V shed 5 bases, J shed 1 base, and the junction held 4 bases outside the gene matches. Here the CDR3 reads CASSPYRGQETQYF. CDR3 DNA: TGTGCCAGTAGTCCTTACAGGGGCCAAGAGACCCAGTACTTC.

V and J are TRBV6-1 and TRBJ2-5; D not resolved. The germline gives CDR1 MNHNS, CDR2 SASEGT. CDR3 length: 12 amino acids. V was trimmed by 7 bases and J by 5 bases, leaving 11 bases between them. In DNA, the CDR3 is TGTGCCAGCATGGGCAGCGCGGAGACCCAGTACTTC. Its protein is CASMGSAETQYF.

The chain is built from TRBV19 and TRBJ1-5; the D is unclear. In germline, CDR1 is LNHDA, CDR2 SQIVND (reference sequence). Deletions cut 2 bases from V and 4 bases from J, with 12 bases between. This CDR3 is 15 amino acids long. The CDR3 DNA reads as TGTGCCAGTAGTATACTCGACGGGTTGAATCAGCCCCAGCATTTT. It yields the protein CASSILDGLNQPQHF.

The V gene is TRBV5-1, the J gene TRBJ2-3, with D perhaps matching TRBD2 (6 bases). Germline assignment: CDR1 SGHRS and CDR2 YFSETQ. The CDR3 consists of 16 residues. The germline V and J ends were trimmed by 0 bases and 2 bases, with 13 bases remaining between them. The CDR3 bases are TGCGCCAGCAGCTTGGGGGCGGGGACCGCCACAGATACGCAGTATTTT. It is translated as CASSLGAGTATDTQYF.

This clone was counted once. The identical CDR3 is also encoded by other nucleotide sequences in the sample. The CDR3 loop reads CASSWTSGSYEQYF. Written as DNA, the CDR3 is TGTGCCAGCAGTTGGACTAGCGGGAGTTACGAGCAGTACTTC. The chain links TRBV6-5 to TRBJ2-7, with 13 bases matching TRBD2. Germline V gene lookup returns CDR1 MNHEY and CDR2 SVGAGI. CDR3 length: 14 amino acids. Trimming removed 4 bases from V and 4 bases from J; junction bases left unmatched: 1.

The chain joins TRBV11-2 to TRBJ1-5; possible D gene TRBD1, 5 bases. The CDR3 extends over 14 amino acids. V was cut by 2 bases and J by 3 bases, with 8 bases left in between. Germline V gives CDR1 SGHAT, CDR2 FQNNGV. CDR3 nucleotides: TGTGCCAGCAGCTTACTAGGGACCAATCAGCCCCAGCATTTT. Amino acid sequence: CASSLLGTNQPQHF.

This clone was detected only once. This chain connects TRBV28 to TRBJ2-1, with TRBD2 matching 15 bases. This CDR3 contains 17 residues. After removal of 7 bases from V and 7 bases from J, the junction contained 11 bases not matched to a gene. CDR1 is MDHEN and CDR2 is SYDVKM in the germline V gene. CDR3 in amino acids: CASNLAAGTSGRNEQFF. CDR3 DNA sequence: TGTGCCAGCAACCTGGCGGCCGGGACTAGCGGGAGGAATGAGCAGTTCTTC.

This chain joins TRBV5-1 and TRBJ1-2, with TRBD1 as a possible D gene (6 bases). Trimming cost V 5 bases and J 2 bases, with 16 bases left between them. The CDR3 is made up of 15 amino acids. The germline V gene encodes CDR1 SGHRS and CDR2 YFSETQ. The CDR3 coding sequence is TGCGCCAGCAGTCCGACAGGAGCTCCCAACTATGGCTACACCTTC. It encodes CASSPTGAPNYGYTF.

This chain joins TRBV5-4 and TRBJ2-1, with D hard to call. CDR1 SGHNT and CDR2 YYREEE come from the germline V gene (reference sequence). CDR3 length: 16 amino acids. V was pared by 0 bases and J by 2 bases, with 12 bases between. As DNA, the CDR3 is TGTGCCAGCAGCTTGGAATTGAGAGCTGCCTACAATGAGCAGTTCTTC. This gives the protein CASSLELRAAYNEQFF.

This chain joins TRBV7-9 and TRBJ1-1, with D hard to call. Germline V CDR1 and CDR2: SEHNR, FQNEAQ (reference sequence). The CDR3 has 9 amino acids. Trimming stripped 8 bases from V and 11 bases from J, with 9 bases between. The CDR3 coding sequence is TGTGCCAGCGCTGGGGAGGCTTTCTTT. Its protein product is CASAGEAFF.

This rearrangement joins TRBV11-2 to TRBJ2-2; D remains ambiguous. The CDR3 contains 13 residues. The V and J ends lost 5 bases and 1 base respectively, with 5 bases between them. Germline loops: CDR1 SGHAT, CDR2 FQNNGV. The CDR3 region is CASSVQNTGELFF. The CDR3 region has the DNA TGTGCCAGCAGCGTTCAGAACACCGGGGAGCTGTTTTTT. Together with reference TRBV11-2 and TRBJ2-2, the CDR3 gives the full variable domain: EAGVAQSPRYKIIEKRQSVAFWCNPISGHATLYWYQQILGQGPKLLIQFQNNGVVDDSQLPKDRFSAERLKGVDSTLKIQPAKLEDSAVYLCASSVQNTGELFFGEGSRLTVL.

The chain carries TRBV1 and TRBJ2-7; the table names TRBD2, a call not compared with the DNA. TRBV1 represents a pseudogene. The CDR3 consists of 19 residues. In DNA form, the CDR3 reads TGCACCAGCAGCCTCCACGGCGGTAGCGGGATCCCGATCTCCTACGAGCAGTACTTC. Its protein product is CTSSLHGGSGIPISYEQYF.

V and J are TRBV5-1 and TRBJ2-2, with TRBD2 matching over 7 bases. V shed 7 bases, J shed 3 bases, and the junction held 9 bases outside the gene matches. CDR1 is SGHRS, CDR2 YFSETQ, per germline. CDR3 length: 15 amino acids. As DNA, the CDR3 is TGCGCCAGCGGGAGGGCCATTGTCGACACCGGGGAGCTGTTTTTT. Its protein is CASGRAIVDTGELFF. Combining the CDR3 with reference TRBV5-1 and TRBJ2-2 gives the whole variable domain KAGVTQTPRYLIKTRGQQVTLSCSPISGHRSVSWYQQTPGQGLQFLFEYFSETQRNKGNFPGRFSGRQFSNSRSEMNVSTLELGDSALYLCASGRAIVDTGELFFGEGSRLTVL.

The rearrangement uses TRBV7-2 and TRBJ2-2, with 8 bases identical to TRBD2. The ends lost 5 bases at V and 9 bases at J; junction bases unmatched: 11. CDR1 and CDR2 (germline): SGHTA, FQGNSA. The CDR3 runs 15 residues. The CDR3 DNA is TGTGCCAGCAGCCAGAGCGGGAGAGGGGGAAGGGAGCTGTTTTTT. Protein product: CASSQSGRGGRELFF.

The chain recombines TRBV7-2 with TRBJ2-2; weak D call: TRBD2 (6 bases). Germline lookup yields CDR1 SGHTA and CDR2 FQGNSA. The CDR3 is made up of 13 amino acids. Deletions cut 2 bases from V and 6 bases from J, with 7 bases between. CDR3 protein: CASSLSGSGELFF. The CDR3 nucleotides are TGTGCCAGCAGCTTAAGCGGGTCCGGGGAGCTGTTTTTT.

The J gene is TRBJ2-3, the V gene TRBV4-1; TRBD2 matches 16 bases. The V gene's germline CDR1 is MGHRA and CDR2 YSYEKL. J was trimmed by 2 bases and V by 4 bases; bases with no gene match: 3. The CDR3 consists of 17 residues. CDR3 sequence (DNA): TGCGCCAGCAGCCTGGGACTAGCGGGAGGGCACACAGATACGCAGTATTTT. Translation gives CASSLGLAGGHTDTQYF.